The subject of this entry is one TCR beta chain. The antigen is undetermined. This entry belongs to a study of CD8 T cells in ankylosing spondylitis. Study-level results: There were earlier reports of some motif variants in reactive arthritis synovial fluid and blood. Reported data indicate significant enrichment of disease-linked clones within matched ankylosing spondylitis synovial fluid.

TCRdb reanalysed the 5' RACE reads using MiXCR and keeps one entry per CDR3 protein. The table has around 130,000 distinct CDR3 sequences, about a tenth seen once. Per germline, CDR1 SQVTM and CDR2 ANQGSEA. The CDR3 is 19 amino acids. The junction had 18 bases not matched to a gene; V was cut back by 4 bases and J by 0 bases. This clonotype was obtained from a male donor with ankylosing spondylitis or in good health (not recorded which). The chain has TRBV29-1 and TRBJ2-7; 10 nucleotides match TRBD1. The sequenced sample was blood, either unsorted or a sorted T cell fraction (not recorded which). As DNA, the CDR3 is TGCAGCGTTGCAAATCTGGGGACAGGGGCCGTCGGAAGCTCCTACGAGCAGTACTTC. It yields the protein CSVANLGTGAVGSSYEQYF.